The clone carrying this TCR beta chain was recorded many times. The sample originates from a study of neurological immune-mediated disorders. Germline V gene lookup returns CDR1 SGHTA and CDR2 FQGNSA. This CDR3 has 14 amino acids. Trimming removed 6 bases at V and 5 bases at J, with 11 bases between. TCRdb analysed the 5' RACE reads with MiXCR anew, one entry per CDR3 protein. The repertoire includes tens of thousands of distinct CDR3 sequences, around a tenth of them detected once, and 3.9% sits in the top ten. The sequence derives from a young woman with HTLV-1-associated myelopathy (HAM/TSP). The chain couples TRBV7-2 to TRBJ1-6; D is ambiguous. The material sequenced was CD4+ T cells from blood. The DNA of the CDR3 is TGTGCCAGCAGGGTTTATGGAAATAATTCACCCCTCCACTTT. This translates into CASRVYGNNSPLHF.